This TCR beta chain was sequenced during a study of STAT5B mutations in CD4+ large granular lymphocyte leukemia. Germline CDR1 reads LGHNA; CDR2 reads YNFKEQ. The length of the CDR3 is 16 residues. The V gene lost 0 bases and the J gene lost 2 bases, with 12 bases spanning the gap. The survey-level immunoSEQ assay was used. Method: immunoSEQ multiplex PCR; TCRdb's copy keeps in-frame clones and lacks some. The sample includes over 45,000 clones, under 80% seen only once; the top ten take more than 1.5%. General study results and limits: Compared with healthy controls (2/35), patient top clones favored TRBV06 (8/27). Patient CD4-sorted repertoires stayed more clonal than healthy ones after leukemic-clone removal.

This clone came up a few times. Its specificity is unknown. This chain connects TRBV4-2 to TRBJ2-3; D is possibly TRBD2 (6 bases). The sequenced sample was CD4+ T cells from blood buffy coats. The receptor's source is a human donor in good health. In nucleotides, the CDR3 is TGTGCCAGCAGCCAAGATCCGGGAGCACTCACAGATACGCAGTATTTT. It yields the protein CASSQDPGALTDTQYF.